Listed below are T cell receptor beta chains from one sample, sequenced in a study of T cell responses to AZD1222 COVID-19 vaccine. The method was immunoSEQ multiplex PCR; TCRdb's version includes in-frame clones alone and lacks a portion of them. Here the sample spans around 140,000 clones, roughly nine tenths being singletons. Sequencing used peripheral blood, obtained on day 0 of AZD1222 vaccination. These receptors all stem from an adult in good health. Both conserved end residues are part of each CDR3. D genes are given only for firm matches. Size is stated for part of the rows, as once, few or many counts, or as a class when the clone is expanded.

TRBJ2-5 TRBV5-4 TRBD1 NA TGTGCCAGCAGCCCTGGACAGGGTAGGGAGACCCAGTACTTC CASSPGQGRETQYF
TRBJ2-1 TRBV5-1 TRBD1 NA TGCGCCAGCAGCCCGGGACAGGGGATGAATGAGCAGTTCTTC CASSPGQGMNEQFF
TRBJ2-6 TRBV6-6 NA NA TGTGCCAGCAGCCGACCCTCACCGGGACTGATGAGCTCTGGGGCCAACGTCCTGACTTTC CASSRPSPGLMSSGANVLTF
TRBJ2-3 TRBV29-1 NA few TGCAGCGTTATGCAGCCCCAATTGGGTTTCACAGATACGCAGTATTTT CSVMQPQLGFTDTQYF
TRBJ2-3 TRBV4-1 TRBD2 once TGCGCCAGCAGCACCCCGAGGGCGGGAGGCGCGGATACGCAGTATTTT CASSTPRAGGADTQYF
TRBJ2-1 TRBV24-1 NA NA TGTGCCACCAGTGGTCGTGCCGGGGCCCCCTACAATGAGCAGTTCTTC CATSGRAGAPYNEQFF
TRBJ2-2 TRBV10-1 NA NA TGCGCCAGCAGTGACCCCCCAGACACCGGGGAGCTGTTTTTT CASSDPPDTGELFF
TRBJ2-7 TRBV7-6 NA NA TGTGCCAGCAGCTTAGGGGGGGCCGAGCAGTACTTC CASSLGGAEQYF
TRBJ2-2 TRBV12-3/TRBV12-4 NA NA TGTGCCAGCAGAGACCAGTGGGACGGGGAGCTGTTTTTT CASRDQWDGELFF
TRBJ1-5 TRBV27 NA few TGTGCCAGCAGTCCGGTGGGTGGTTTCGGGAGCAATCAGCCCCAGCATTTT CASSPVGGFGSNQPQHF
TRBJ2-7 TRBV5-1 NA NA TGCGCCAGCAGCTTGTTGGGTTCCTCCTACGAGCAGTACTTC CASSLLGSSYEQYF
TRBJ2-1 TRBV12-3/TRBV12-4 NA NA TGTGCCAGCAGTCCCCAACTAGGCTCTGAGCAGTTCTTC CASSPQLGSEQFF
TRBJ1-3 TRBV5-1 TRBD1 NA TGCGCCAGCAGCTTGGGGGACAGGTGGGACTCTGGAAACACCATATATTTT CASSLGDRWDSGNTIYF
TRBJ2-1 TRBV30 TRBD1 NA TGTGCCTGGAAACTCTCCGGGACAGTCCTCTACAATGAGCAGTTCTTC CAWKLSGTVLYNEQFF
TRBJ1-2 TRBV30 NA few TGTGCCTGGAGTGCGAACAGGGTTATCGTGGGTCGTGGCTACACCTTC CAWSANRVIVGRGYTF
TRBJ2-7 TRBV6-5 TRBD2 NA TGTGCCAGCAGCGATAGCGGGAGGGGTGCCTACGAGCAGTACTTC CASSDSGRGAYEQYF